Listed below are T cell receptor beta chains from one sample, sequenced in a study of cytomegalovirus exposure and HLA in healthy donors. The method was immunoSEQ multiplex PCR; TCRdb's version includes in-frame clones alone and lacks a portion of them. This table holds about 200,000 clones, around 75% found once. The sample was PBMCs. The receptors come from a male donor in good health and CMV-seropositive. Both conserved end residues are part of each CDR3. A D gene is named only where the DNA matches it firmly. A row's size may be missing; if present it is once, few, many or a size class.

d_call: .; clone_size: .; j_call: TRBJ1-1; v_call: TRBV5-4; cdr3_aa: CASSLDVGGAFF; cdr3_nt: TGTGCCAGCAGCTTGGATGTGGGGGGAGCTTTCTTT
d_call: .; clone_size: .; j_call: TRBJ1-1; v_call: TRBV7-3; cdr3_aa: CASSLDGVRAFF; cdr3_nt: TGTGCCAGCAGCTTAGATGGAGTTAGGGCTTTCTTT
d_call: TRBD2; clone_size: .; j_call: TRBJ2-7; v_call: TRBV6-5; cdr3_aa: CASSRTSDYEQYF; cdr3_nt: TGTGCCAGCAGTCGGACTAGCGACTACGAGCAGTACTTC
d_call: .; clone_size: .; j_call: TRBJ1-1; v_call: TRBV7-9; cdr3_aa: CSSTVMNTEAFF; cdr3_nt: TGTTCCAGCACGGTGATGAACACTGAAGCTTTCTTT
d_call: TRBD2; clone_size: .; j_call: TRBJ2-1; v_call: TRBV27; cdr3_aa: CASSRNRLAGEGLNEQFF; cdr3_nt: TGTGCCAGCAGTCGAAACAGACTAGCGGGAGAGGGTTTGAATGAGCAGTTCTTC
d_call: .; clone_size: .; j_call: TRBJ1-5; v_call: TRBV28; cdr3_aa: CASSLSPLGGGYQPQHF; cdr3_nt: TGTGCCAGCAGTTTAAGCCCTCTAGGCGGGGGATATCAGCCCCAGCATTTT
d_call: TRBD1; clone_size: .; j_call: TRBJ1-5; v_call: TRBV6-5; cdr3_aa: CAGSGGQGESQPQHF; cdr3_nt: TGTGCCGGCAGTGGGGGACAGGGGGAGTCTCAGCCCCAGCATTTT
d_call: TRBD1; clone_size: .; j_call: TRBJ1-1; v_call: TRBV29-1; cdr3_aa: CSVEDPPGTAEAFF; cdr3_nt: TGCAGCGTTGAAGACCCCCCGGGGACAGCAGAAGCTTTCTTT
d_call: TRBD1; clone_size: .; j_call: TRBJ1-2; v_call: TRBV6-6; cdr3_aa: CASIKQGAGYGYTF; cdr3_nt: TGTGCCAGCATCAAACAGGGGGCCGGGTATGGCTACACCTTC
d_call: .; clone_size: .; j_call: TRBJ2-3; v_call: TRBV7-8; cdr3_aa: CASSLDHYDTQYF; cdr3_nt: TGTGCCAGCAGCTTAGATCACTATGATACGCAGTATTTT
d_call: TRBD1; clone_size: .; j_call: TRBJ1-2; v_call: TRBV7-8; cdr3_aa: CASSLGQGRGANYGYTF; cdr3_nt: TGTGCCAGCAGCCTGGGACAGGGAAGGGGGGCTAACTATGGCTACACCTTC
d_call: TRBD1; clone_size: .; j_call: TRBJ2-7; v_call: TRBV11-2; cdr3_aa: CASSPRTGSSYEQYF; cdr3_nt: TGTGCCAGCAGCCCGCGGACAGGGAGCTCCTACGAGCAGTACTTC
d_call: .; clone_size: .; j_call: TRBJ2-5; v_call: TRBV10-3; cdr3_aa: CAIRGGQETQYF; cdr3_nt: TGTGCCATCAGGGGGGGACAAGAGACCCAGTACTTC
d_call: .; clone_size: once; j_call: TRBJ1-1; v_call: TRBV10-3; cdr3_aa: CAISEQDTEAFF; cdr3_nt: TGTGCCATCAGTGAACAGGACACTGAAGCTTTCTTT
d_call: TRBD2; clone_size: .; j_call: TRBJ2-7; v_call: TRBV6-6; cdr3_aa: CASSGRREYEQYF; cdr3_nt: TGTGCCAGCAGCGGGAGGCGGGAATACGAGCAGTACTTC
d_call: TRBD2; clone_size: .; j_call: TRBJ2-1; v_call: TRBV9; cdr3_aa: CASSVGGGSRGGREQFF; cdr3_nt: TGTGCCAGCAGCGTAGGTGGGGGCTCCCGGGGGGGCCGGGAGCAGTTCTTC
d_call: .; clone_size: .; j_call: TRBJ2-7; v_call: TRBV7-9; cdr3_aa: CASSSALVFGGVYEQYF; cdr3_nt: TGTGCCAGCAGTTCCGCCCTAGTCTTTGGCGGGGTTTACGAGCAGTACTTC
d_call: TRBD2; clone_size: few; j_call: TRBJ2-5; v_call: TRBV5-1; cdr3_aa: CASSISGGQETQYF; cdr3_nt: TGCGCCAGCAGCATTAGCGGGGGCCAAGAGACCCAGTACTTC
d_call: .; clone_size: .; j_call: TRBJ2-7; v_call: TRBV6-6; cdr3_aa: CATEGDYEQYF; cdr3_nt: TGTGCCACAGAAGGGGACTACGAGCAGTACTTC
d_call: TRBD1; clone_size: .; j_call: TRBJ1-1; v_call: TRBV30; cdr3_aa: CAWSVQGSTEAFF; cdr3_nt: TGTGCCTGGAGTGTACAGGGGAGCACTGAAGCTTTCTTC
d_call: .; clone_size: .; j_call: TRBJ2-7; v_call: TRBV19; cdr3_aa: CASSIPGSSYEQYF; cdr3_nt: TGTGCCAGTAGTATCCCGGGTAGCTCCTACGAGCAGTACTTC
d_call: .; clone_size: .; j_call: TRBJ2-7; v_call: TRBV25-1; cdr3_aa: CASRENYEQYF; cdr3_nt: TGTGCCAGCCGAGAAAACTACGAGCAGTACTTC
d_call: .; clone_size: .; j_call: TRBJ2-7; v_call: TRBV28; cdr3_aa: CASSLRSGGATEQYF; cdr3_nt: TGTGCCAGCAGTTTAAGATCGGGTGGAGCGACCGAGCAGTACTTC
d_call: TRBD1; clone_size: .; j_call: TRBJ2-5; v_call: TRBV5-8; cdr3_aa: CASSTGTGGLQETQYF; cdr3_nt: TGTGCCAGCAGCACGGGGACAGGGGGTCTCCAAGAGACCCAGTACTTC
d_call: .; clone_size: .; j_call: TRBJ1-2; v_call: TRBV6-5; cdr3_aa: CASRPGQVYGYTF; cdr3_nt: TGTGCCAGCAGACCGGGACAAGTCTATGGCTACACCTTC
d_call: .; clone_size: once; j_call: TRBJ2-7; v_call: TRBV5-1; cdr3_aa: CASSLGAPRTYEQYF; cdr3_nt: TGCGCCAGCAGCTTGGGAGCGCCGCGGACCTACGAGCAGTACTTC
d_call: TRBD1; clone_size: .; j_call: TRBJ1-1; v_call: TRBV7-3; cdr3_aa: CASSLMAGGNTEAFF; cdr3_nt: TGTGCCAGCAGCTTAATGGCAGGGGGGAACACTGAAGCTTTCTTT
d_call: .; clone_size: once; j_call: TRBJ1-2; v_call: TRBV4-2; cdr3_aa: CASSQDRSVIYGYTF; cdr3_nt: TGTGCCAGCAGCCAAGACCGGTCCGTAATTTATGGCTACACCTTC
d_call: .; clone_size: once; j_call: TRBJ1-4; v_call: TRBV5-4; cdr3_aa: CASSLWGLSTNEKLFF; cdr3_nt: TGTGCCAGCAGCTTGTGGGGGCTATCAACTAATGAAAAACTGTTTTTT
d_call: TRBD1; clone_size: .; j_call: TRBJ1-6; v_call: TRBV6-4; cdr3_aa: CASSPGQAFSYNSPLHF; cdr3_nt: TGTGCCAGCAGTCCCGGACAGGCCTTCTCCTATAATTCACCCCTCCACTTT
d_call: .; clone_size: .; j_call: TRBJ1-2; v_call: TRBV4-3; cdr3_aa: CASSQDRQANYGYTF; cdr3_nt: TGCGCCAGCAGCCAAGATCGACAGGCTAACTATGGCTACACCTTC
d_call: .; clone_size: .; j_call: TRBJ1-1; v_call: TRBV2; cdr3_aa: CASSGLDIMNTEAFF; cdr3_nt: TGTGCCAGCAGTGGTTTGGACATTATGAACACTGAAGCTTTCTTT
d_call: .; clone_size: .; j_call: TRBJ1-4; v_call: TRBV19; cdr3_aa: CASSILGSTNEKLFF; cdr3_nt: TGTGCCAGTAGTATCCTAGGGAGCACTAATGAAAAACTGTTTTTT
d_call: .; clone_size: .; j_call: TRBJ1-4; v_call: TRBV27; cdr3_aa: CASGAWGGDEKLFF; cdr3_nt: TGTGCCAGCGGCGCGTGGGGGGGAGATGAAAAACTGTTTTTT
d_call: TRBD2; clone_size: .; j_call: TRBJ2-5; v_call: TRBV19; cdr3_aa: CASSSSGTSRETQYF; cdr3_nt: TGTGCCAGTAGTAGCTCCGGGACTAGCAGGGAGACCCAGTACTTC
d_call: TRBD2; clone_size: .; j_call: TRBJ2-7; v_call: TRBV7-2; cdr3_aa: CASSLRTSGFYEQYF; cdr3_nt: TGTGCCAGCAGCTTGAGGACTAGCGGGTTTTACGAGCAGTACTTC
d_call: .; clone_size: few; j_call: TRBJ2-7; v_call: TRBV29-1; cdr3_aa: CSVEGQAYEQYF; cdr3_nt: TGCAGCGTTGAAGGTCAGGCCTACGAGCAGTACTTC
d_call: TRBD1; clone_size: .; j_call: TRBJ1-2; v_call: TRBV4-1; cdr3_aa: CASSQDGGQRPGYTF; cdr3_nt: TGCGCCAGCAGCCAAGATGGGGGACAGAGACCGGGCTACACCTTC
d_call: TRBD1; clone_size: .; j_call: TRBJ2-5; v_call: TRBV27; cdr3_aa: CASSTYRGRETQYF; cdr3_nt: TGTGCCAGCAGTACTTACAGGGGGAGAGAGACCCAGTACTTC
d_call: TRBD1; clone_size: .; j_call: TRBJ1-1; v_call: TRBV5-1; cdr3_aa: CASAQGAGGTEAFF; cdr3_nt: TGCGCCAGCGCACAGGGGGCCGGGGGCACTGAAGCTTTCTTT
d_call: .; clone_size: .; j_call: TRBJ1-2; v_call: TRBV4-1; cdr3_aa: CASSQAGSKGYGYTF; cdr3_nt: TGCGCCAGCAGCCAAGCTGGGAGTAAGGGCTATGGCTACACCTTC
d_call: TRBD2; clone_size: .; j_call: TRBJ2-5; v_call: TRBV19; cdr3_aa: CASARTSGAEETQYF; cdr3_nt: TGTGCCAGTGCTCGGACTAGCGGGGCTGAAGAGACCCAGTACTTC